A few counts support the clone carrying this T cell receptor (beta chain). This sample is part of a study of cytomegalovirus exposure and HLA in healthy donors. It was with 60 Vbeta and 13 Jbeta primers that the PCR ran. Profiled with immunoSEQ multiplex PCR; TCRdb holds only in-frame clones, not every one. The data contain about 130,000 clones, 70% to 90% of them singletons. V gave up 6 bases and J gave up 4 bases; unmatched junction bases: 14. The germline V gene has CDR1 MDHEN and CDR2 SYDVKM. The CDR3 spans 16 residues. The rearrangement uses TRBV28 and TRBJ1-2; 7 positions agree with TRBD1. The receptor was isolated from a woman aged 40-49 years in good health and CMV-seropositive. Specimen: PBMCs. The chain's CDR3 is CASSRTRATGFYGYTF. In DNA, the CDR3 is TGTGCCAGCAGCAGGACTCGGGCGACAGGGTTCTATGGCTACACCTTC.